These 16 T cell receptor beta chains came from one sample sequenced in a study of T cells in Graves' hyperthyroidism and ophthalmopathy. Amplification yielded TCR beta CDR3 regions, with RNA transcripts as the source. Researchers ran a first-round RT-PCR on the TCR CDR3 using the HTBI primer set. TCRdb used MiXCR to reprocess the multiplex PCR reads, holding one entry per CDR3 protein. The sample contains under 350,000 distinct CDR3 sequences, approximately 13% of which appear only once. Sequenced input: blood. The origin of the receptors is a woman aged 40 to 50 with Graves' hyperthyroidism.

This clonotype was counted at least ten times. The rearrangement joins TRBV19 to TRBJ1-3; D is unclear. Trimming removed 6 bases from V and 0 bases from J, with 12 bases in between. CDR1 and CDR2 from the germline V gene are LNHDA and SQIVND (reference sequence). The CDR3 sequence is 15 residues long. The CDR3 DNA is TGTGCCAGTAGCCGCGACGGAAACTCTGGAAACACCATATATTTT. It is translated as CASSRDGNSGNTIYF.

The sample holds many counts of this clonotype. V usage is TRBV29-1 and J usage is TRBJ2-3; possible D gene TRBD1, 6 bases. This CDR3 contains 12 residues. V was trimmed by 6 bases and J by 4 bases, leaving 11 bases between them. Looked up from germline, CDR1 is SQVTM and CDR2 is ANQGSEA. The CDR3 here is CSVHEGADTQYF. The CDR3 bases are TGCAGCGTCCACGAGGGGGCAGATACGCAGTATTTT.

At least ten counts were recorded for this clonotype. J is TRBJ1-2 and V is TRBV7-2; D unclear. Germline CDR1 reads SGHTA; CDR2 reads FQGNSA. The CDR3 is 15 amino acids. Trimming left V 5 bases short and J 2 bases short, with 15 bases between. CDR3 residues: CASSPNYLLNYGYTF. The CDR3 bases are TGTGCCAGCAGCCCTAACTACTTACTAAACTATGGCTACACCTTC.

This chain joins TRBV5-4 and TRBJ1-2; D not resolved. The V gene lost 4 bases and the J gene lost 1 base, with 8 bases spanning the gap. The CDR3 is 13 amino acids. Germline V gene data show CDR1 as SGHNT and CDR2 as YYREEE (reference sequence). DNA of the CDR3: TGTGCCAGCAGCCACAGCAATAACTATGGCTACACCTTC. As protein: CASSHSNNYGYTF.

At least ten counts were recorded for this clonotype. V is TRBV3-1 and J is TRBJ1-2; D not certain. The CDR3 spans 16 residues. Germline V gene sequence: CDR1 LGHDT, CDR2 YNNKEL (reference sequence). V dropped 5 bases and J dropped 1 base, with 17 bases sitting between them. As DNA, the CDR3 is TGTGCCAGCAGCTGGGGAGGCGCGAACCTTAACTATGGCTACACCTTC. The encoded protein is CASSWGGANLNYGYTF.

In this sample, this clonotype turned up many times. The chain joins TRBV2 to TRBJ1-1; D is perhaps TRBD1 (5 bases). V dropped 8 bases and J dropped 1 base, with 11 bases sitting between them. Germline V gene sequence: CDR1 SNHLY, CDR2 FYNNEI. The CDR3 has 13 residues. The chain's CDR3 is CASGDSGNTEAFF. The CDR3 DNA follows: TGTGCCAGCGGGGACTCAGGGAACACTGAAGCTTTCTTT.

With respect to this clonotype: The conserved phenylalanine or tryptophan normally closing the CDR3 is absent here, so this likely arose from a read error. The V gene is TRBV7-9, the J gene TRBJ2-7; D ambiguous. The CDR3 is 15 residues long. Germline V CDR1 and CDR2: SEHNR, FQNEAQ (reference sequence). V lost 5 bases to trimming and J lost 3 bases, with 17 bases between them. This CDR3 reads CASSTWTGPGYEQYS. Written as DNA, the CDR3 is TGTGCCAGCAGCACCTGGACGGGTCCTGGCTACGAGCAGTACTCC.

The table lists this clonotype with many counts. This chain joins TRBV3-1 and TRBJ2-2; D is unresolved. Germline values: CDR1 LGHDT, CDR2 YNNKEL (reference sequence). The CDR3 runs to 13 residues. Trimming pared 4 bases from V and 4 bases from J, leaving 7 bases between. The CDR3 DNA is TGTGCCAGCAGCCGGAGTACCACCGGGGAGCTGTTTTTT. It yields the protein CASSRSTTGELFF.

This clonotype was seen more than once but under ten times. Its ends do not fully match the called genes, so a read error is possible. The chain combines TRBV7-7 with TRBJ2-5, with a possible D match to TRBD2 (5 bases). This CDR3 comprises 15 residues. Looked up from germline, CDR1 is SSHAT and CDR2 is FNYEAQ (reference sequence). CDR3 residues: CASSLKFVRGETQYF. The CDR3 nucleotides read TGTGCTAGCAGCTTAAAATTTGTCCGAGGGGAGACCCAGTACTTC.

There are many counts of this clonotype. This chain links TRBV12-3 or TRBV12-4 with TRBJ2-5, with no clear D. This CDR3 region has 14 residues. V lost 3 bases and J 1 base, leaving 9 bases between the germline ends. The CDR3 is CASSLTRTQETQYF. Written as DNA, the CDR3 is TGTGCCAGCAGTTTGACGCGTACCCAAGAGACCCAGTACTTC.

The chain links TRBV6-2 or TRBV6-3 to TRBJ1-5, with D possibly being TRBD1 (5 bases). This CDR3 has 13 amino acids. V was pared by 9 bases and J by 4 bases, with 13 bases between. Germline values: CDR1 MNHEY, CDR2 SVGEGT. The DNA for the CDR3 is TGTGCCAGTAATGGGGGAGTGAATCAGCCCCAGCATTTT. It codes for CASNGGVNQPQHF.

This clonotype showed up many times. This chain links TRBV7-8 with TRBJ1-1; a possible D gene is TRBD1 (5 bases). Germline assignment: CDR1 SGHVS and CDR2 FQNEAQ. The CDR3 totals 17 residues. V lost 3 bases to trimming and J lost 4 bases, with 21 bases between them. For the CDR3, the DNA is TGTGCCAGCAGCTTCCCGGGGACCGACTCGCGGTCCACTGAAGCTTTCTTT. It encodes CASSFPGTDSRSTEAFF.

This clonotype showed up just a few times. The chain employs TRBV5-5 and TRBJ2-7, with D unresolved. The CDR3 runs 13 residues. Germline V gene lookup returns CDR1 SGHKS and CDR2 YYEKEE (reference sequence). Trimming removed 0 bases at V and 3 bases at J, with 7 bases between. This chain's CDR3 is CASSLAPHYEQYF. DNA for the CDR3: TGTGCCAGCAGCTTGGCCCCCCACTACGAGCAGTACTTC.

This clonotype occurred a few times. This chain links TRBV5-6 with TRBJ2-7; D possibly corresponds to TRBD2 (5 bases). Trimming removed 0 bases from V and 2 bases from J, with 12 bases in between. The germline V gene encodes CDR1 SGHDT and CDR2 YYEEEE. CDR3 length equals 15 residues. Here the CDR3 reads CASSLDRDLTYEQYF. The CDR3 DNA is TGTGCCAGCAGCTTGGACCGGGATTTGACCTACGAGCAGTACTTC.

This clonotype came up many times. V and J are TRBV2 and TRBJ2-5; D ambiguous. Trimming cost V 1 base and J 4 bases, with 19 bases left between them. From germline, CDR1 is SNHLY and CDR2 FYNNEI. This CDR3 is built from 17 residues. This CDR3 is CASSEGPATTPRETQYF. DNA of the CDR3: TGTGCCAGCAGTGAAGGGCCAGCAACTACACCAAGAGAGACCCAGTACTTC.

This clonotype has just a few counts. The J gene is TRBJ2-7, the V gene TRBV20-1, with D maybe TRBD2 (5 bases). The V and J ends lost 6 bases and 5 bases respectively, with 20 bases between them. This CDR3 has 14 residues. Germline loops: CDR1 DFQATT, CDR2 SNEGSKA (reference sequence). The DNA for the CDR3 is TGCAGTGCCGAAACACAGACCGCGGGCCACGAGCAGTACTTC. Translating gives CSAETQTAGHEQYF.